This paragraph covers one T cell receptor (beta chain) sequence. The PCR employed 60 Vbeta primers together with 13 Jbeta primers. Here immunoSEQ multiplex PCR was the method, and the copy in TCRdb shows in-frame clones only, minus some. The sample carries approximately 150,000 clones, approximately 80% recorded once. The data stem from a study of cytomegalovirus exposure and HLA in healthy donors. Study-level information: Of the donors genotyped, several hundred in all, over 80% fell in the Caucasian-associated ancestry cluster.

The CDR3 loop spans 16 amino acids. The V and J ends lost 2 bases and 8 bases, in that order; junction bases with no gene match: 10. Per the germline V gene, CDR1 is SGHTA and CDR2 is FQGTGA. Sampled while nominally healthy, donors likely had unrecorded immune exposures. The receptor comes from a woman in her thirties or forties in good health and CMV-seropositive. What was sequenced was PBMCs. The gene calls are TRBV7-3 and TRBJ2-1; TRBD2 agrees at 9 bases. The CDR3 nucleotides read TGTGCCAGCAGCTTACTGGTTGCGGGAGGGCCCGATGAGCAGTTCTTC. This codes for CASSLLVAGGPDEQFF.